This T cell receptor (beta chain) was sequenced during a study of T cells in Graves' hyperthyroidism and ophthalmopathy. Trimming took 0 bases from V and 5 from J, leaving 9 bases between them. CDR3 length: 13 residues. Per the germline V gene, CDR1 is SGHRS and CDR2 is YFSETQ. Study findings and constraints: From stable hyperthyroidism, ophthalmopathy was separated by a 13 V-J model. Before onset, by a median of about six months, the model predicted ophthalmopathy.

TCR beta CDR3 sequences were amplified from RNA transcripts. TCR CDR3 underwent first-round RT-PCR with the HTBI primer set. TCRdb reprocessed the multiplex PCR reads via MiXCR and lists one record per CDR3 protein. Of 300,000 to 350,000 distinct CDR3 sequences detected, roughly 20% appear once; the ten largest clones hold less than 20%. This clonotype was detected many times. What it recognizes is unknown. With duration under 3 months, ophthalmopathy was active: Clinical Activity Score at least 3, NOSPECS at least 4. Fresh peripheral blood, approximately 10 ml, yielded the PBMCs. This sequence originates from a woman aged 40 to 50 with Graves' ophthalmopathy. The V call is TRBV5-1, the J call TRBJ2-7; possibly TRBD2 for D (5 bases). The sample was blood. The CDR3 DNA reads TGCGCCAGCAGCTTGGCACCCGGGGACGAGCAGTACTTC. It translates to CASSLAPGDEQYF.